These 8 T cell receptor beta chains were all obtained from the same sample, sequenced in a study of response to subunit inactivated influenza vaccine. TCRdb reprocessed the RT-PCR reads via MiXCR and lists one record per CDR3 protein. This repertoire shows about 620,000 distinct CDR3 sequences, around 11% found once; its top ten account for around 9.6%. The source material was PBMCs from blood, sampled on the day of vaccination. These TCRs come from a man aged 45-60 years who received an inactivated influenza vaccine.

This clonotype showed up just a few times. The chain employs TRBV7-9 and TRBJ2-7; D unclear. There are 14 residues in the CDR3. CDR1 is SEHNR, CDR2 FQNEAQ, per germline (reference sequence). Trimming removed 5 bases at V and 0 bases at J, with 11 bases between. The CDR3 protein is CASSPDPNSYEQYF. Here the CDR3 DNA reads TGTGCCAGCAGCCCTGATCCCAACTCCTACGAGCAGTACTTC.

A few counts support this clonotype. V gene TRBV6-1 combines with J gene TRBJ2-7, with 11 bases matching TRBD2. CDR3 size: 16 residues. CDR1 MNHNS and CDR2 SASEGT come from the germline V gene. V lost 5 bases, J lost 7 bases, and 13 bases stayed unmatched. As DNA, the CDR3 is TGTGCCAGCAGTCCTCCGACTAGCGGGGTGGTCGGGGAGCAGTACTTC. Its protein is CASSPPTSGVVGEQYF.

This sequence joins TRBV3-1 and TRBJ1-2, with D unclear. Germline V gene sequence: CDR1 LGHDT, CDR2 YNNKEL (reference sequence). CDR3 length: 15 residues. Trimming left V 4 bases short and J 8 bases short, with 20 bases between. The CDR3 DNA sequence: TGTGCCAGCAGCCTCTCCACCGAATGGATGAGAGGCTACACCTTC. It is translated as CASSLSTEWMRGYTF.

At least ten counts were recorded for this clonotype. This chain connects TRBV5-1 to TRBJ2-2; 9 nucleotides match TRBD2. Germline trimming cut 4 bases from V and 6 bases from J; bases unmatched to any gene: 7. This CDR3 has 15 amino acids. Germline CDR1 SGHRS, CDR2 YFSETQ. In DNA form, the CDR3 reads TGCGCCAGCAGCCTTCGGACTAGCGTTGCCGGGGAGCTGTTTTTT. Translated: CASSLRTSVAGELFF.

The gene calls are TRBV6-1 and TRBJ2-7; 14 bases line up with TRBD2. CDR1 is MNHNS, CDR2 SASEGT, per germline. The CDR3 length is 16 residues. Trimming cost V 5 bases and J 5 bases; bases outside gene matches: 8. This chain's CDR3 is CASSRLAGGTGHEQYF. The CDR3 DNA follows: TGTGCCAGCAGTAGACTAGCGGGAGGGACTGGTCACGAGCAGTACTTC.

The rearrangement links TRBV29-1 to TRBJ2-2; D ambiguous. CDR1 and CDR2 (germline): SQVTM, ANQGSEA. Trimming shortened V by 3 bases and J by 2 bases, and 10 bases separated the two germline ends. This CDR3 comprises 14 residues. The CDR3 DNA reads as TGCAGCGTTGAGAAAGGCAGAAACACCGGGGAGCTGTTTTTT. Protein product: CSVEKGRNTGELFF.

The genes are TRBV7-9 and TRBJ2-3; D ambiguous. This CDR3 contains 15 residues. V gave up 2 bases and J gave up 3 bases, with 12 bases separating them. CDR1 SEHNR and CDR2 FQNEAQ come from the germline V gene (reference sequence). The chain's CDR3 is CASSLMATGTDTQYF. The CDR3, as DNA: TGTGCCAGCAGCTTAATGGCGACTGGGACAGATACGCAGTATTTT.

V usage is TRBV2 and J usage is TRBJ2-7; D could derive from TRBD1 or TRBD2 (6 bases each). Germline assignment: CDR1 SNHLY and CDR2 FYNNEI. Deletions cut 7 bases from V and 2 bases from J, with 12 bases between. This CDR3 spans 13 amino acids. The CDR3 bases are TGTGCCAGCAACCCGGGGGCGACCTACGAGCAGTACTTC. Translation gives CASNPGATYEQYF.